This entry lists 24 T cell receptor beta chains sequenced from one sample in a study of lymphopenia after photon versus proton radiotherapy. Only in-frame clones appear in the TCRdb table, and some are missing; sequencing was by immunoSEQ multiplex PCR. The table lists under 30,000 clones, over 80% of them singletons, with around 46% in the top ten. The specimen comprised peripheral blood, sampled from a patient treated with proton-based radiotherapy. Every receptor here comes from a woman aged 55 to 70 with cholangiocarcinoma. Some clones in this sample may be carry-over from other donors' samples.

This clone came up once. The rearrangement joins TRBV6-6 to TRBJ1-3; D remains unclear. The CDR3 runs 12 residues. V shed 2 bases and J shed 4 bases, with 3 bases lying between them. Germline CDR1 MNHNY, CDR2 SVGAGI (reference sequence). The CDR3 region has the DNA TGTGCCAGCAGTTACGGGGGAAACACCATATATTTT. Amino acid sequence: CASSYGGNTIYF.

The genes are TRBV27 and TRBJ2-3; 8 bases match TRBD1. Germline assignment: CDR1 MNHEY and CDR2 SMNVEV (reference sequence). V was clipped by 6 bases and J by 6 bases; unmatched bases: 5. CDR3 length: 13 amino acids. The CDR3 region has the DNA TGTGCCAGCAGACCCCGGGACAGGGATACGCAGTATTTT. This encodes CASRPRDRDTQYF.

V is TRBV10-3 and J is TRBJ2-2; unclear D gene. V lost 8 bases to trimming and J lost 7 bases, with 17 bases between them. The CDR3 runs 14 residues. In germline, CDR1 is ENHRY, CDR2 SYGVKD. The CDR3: CAIGVNLDGGELFF. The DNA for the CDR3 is TGTGCCATCGGAGTCAACCTCGATGGCGGGGAGCTGTTTTTT.

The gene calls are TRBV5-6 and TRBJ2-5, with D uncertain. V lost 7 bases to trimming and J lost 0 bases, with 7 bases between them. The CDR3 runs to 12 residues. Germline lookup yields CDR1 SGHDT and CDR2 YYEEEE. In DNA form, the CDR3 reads TGTGCCAGCGGCACAGACCAAGAGACCCAGTACTTC. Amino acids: CASGTDQETQYF. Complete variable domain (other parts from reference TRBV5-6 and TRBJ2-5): DAGVTQSPTHLIKTRGQQVTLRCSPKSGHDTVSWYQQALGQGPQFIFQYYEEEERQRGNFPDRFSGHQFPNYSSELNVNALLLGDSALYLCASGTDQETQYFGPGTRLLVL.

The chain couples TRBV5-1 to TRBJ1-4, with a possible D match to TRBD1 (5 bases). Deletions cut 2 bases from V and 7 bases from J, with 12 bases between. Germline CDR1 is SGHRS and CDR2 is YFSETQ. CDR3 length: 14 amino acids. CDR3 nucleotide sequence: TGCGCCAGCAGCTTCCAGGGTAACAGTGAAAAACTGTTTTTT. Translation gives CASSFQGNSEKLFF.

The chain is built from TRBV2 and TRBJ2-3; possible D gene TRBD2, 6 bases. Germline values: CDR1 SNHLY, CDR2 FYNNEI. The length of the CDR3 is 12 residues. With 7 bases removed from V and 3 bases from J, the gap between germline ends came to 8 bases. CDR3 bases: TGTGCCAGCAAGGAGGGTACAGATACGCAGTATTTT. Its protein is CASKEGTDTQYF.

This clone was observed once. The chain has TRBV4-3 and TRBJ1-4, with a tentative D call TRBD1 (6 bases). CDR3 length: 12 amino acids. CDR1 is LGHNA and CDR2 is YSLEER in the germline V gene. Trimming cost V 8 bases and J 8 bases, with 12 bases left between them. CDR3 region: CASGTNTEKLFF. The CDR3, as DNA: TGCGCCAGCGGGACAAATACGGAAAAACTGTTTTTT.

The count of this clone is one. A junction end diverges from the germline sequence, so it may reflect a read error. CDR3: CAGSVEPGGNTEAFF. For the CDR3, the DNA is TGTGCCGGCAGCGTAGAGCCAGGGGGGAACACTGAAGCTTTCTTT. J is TRBJ1-1 and V is TRBV9; 7 bases agree with TRBD1. Germline CDR1 SGDLS, CDR2 YYNGEE. The CDR3 loop spans 15 amino acids.

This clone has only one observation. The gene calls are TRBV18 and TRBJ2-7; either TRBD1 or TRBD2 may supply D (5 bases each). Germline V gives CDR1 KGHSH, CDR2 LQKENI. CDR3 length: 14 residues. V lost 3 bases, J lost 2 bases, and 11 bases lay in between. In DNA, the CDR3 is TGTGCCAGCTCACCCGGGACCCACACCTACGAGCAGTACTTC. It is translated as CASSPGTHTYEQYF.

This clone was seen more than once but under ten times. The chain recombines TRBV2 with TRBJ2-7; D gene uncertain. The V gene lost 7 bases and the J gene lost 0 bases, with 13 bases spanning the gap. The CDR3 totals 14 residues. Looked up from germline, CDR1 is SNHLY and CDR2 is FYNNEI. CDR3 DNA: TGTGCCAGCATCCAGGCAGGTAGCTCCTACGAGCAGTACTTC. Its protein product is CASIQAGSSYEQYF.

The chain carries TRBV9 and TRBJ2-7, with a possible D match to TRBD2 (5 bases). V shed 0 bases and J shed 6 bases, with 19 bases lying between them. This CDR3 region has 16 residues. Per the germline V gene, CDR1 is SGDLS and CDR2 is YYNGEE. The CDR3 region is CASSVGSEGAPSEQYF. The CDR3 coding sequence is TGTGCCAGCAGCGTAGGGTCCGAGGGAGCGCCATCCGAGCAGTACTTC.

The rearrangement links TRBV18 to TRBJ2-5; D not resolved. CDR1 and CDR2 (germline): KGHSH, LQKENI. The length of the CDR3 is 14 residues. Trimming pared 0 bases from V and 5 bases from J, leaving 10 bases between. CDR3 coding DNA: TGTGCCAGCTCACCACCCTCCGTCGGGGAGACCCAGTACTTC. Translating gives CASSPPSVGETQYF.

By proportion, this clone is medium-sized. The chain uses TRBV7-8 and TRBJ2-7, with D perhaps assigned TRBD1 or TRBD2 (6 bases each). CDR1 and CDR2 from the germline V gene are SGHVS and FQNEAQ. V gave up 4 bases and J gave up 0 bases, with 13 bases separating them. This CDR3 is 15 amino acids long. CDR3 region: CASSSRGGVSYEQYF. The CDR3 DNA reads TGTGCCAGCAGCTCCAGGGGCGGGGTCTCCTACGAGCAGTACTTC.

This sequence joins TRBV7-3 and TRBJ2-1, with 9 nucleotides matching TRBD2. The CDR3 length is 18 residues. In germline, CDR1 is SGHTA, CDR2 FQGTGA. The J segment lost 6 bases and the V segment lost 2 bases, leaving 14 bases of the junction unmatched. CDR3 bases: TGTGCCAGCAGCTTAGCGCCTCTGACTAGCGGAGCCTTCAATGAGCAGTTCTTC. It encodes CASSLAPLTSGAFNEQFF.

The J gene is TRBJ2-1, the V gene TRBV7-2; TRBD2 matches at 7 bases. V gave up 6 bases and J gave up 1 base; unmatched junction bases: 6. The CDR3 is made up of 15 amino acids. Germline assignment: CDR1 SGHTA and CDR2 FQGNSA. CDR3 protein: CASSLRERSYNEQFF. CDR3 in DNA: TGTGCCAGCAGTTTGCGGGAGCGTTCCTACAATGAGCAGTTCTTC.

The CDR3 loop is CASSVTFEPGYSPLHF. DNA for the CDR3: TGTGCCAGCAGCGTAACCTTTGAGCCGGGCTATTCACCCCTCCACTTT. The chain carries TRBV9 and TRBJ1-6, with D unresolved. The CDR3 sequence is 16 residues long. Germline V gene data show CDR1 as SGDLS and CDR2 as YYNGEE. V lost 1 base, J lost 8 bases, and 16 bases lay in between.

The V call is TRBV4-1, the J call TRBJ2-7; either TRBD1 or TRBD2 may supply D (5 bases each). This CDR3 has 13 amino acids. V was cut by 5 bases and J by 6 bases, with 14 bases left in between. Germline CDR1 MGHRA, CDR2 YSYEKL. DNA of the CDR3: TGCGCCAGCAGCGTACGCTCGAGGGGCGAGCAGTACTTC. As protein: CASSVRSRGEQYF.

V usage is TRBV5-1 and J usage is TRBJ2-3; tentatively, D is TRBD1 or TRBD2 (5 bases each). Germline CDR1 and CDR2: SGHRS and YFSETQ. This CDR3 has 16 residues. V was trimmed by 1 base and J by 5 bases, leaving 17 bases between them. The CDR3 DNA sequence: TGCGCCAGCAGCTTGTTCGTGGCAGGGACGCAAGATACGCAGTATTTT. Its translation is CASSLFVAGTQDTQYF.

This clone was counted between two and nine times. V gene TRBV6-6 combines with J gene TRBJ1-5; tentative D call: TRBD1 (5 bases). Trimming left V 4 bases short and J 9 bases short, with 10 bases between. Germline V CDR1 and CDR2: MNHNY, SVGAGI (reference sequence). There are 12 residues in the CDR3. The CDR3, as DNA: TGTGCCAGCAGTTTGAAGGGGTCGCCCCAGCATTTT. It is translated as CASSLKGSPQHF.

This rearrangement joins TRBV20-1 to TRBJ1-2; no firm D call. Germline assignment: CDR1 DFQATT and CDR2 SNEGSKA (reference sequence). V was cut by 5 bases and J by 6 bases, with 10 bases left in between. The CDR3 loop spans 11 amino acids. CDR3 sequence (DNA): TGCAGTGCTCTGAGGGTAGATGGCTACACCTTC. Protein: CSALRVDGYTF.

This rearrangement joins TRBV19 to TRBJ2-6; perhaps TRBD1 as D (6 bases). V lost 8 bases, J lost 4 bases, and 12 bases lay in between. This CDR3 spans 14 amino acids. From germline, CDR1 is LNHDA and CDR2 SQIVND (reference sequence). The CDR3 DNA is TGTGCCAGTCATTGGACAGCCGGGGCCAACGTCCTGACTTTC. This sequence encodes CASHWTAGANVLTF. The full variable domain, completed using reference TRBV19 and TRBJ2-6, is DGGITQSPKYLFRKEGQNVTLSCEQNLNHDAMYWYRQDPGQGLRLIYYSQIVNDFQKGDIAEGYSVSREKKESFPLTVTSAQKNPTAFYLCASHWTAGANVLTFGAGSRLTVL.

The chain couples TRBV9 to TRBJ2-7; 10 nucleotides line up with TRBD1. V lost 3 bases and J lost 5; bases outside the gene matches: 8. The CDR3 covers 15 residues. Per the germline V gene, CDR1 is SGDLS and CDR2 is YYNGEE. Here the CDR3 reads CASSESGTGVHEQYF. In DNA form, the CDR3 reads TGTGCCAGCAGCGAGTCCGGGACAGGGGTCCACGAGCAGTACTTC.

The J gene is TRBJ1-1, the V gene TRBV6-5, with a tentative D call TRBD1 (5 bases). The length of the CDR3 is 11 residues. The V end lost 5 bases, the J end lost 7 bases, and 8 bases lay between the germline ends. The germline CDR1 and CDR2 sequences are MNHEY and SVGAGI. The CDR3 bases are TGTGCCAGCAGTCACGGGGGTGAAGCTTTCTTT. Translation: CASSHGGEAFF.

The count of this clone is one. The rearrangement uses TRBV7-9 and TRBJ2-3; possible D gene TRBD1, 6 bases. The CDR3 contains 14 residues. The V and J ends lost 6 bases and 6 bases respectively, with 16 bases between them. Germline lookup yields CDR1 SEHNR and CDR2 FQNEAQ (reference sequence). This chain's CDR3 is CASSPTGSADTQYF. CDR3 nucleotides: TGTGCCAGCAGTCCCACAGGGTCCGCCGATACGCAGTATTTT.